This T cell receptor beta chain was captured by sequencing in a study of identical twins (dated by TCRdb to the mid-2010s). About the study as a whole: To test whether fetal clonotypes persist, the study used deep sequencing on TCR alpha and beta repertoires from monozygotic twins, unrelated adults of various ages, and cord blood. Replicate twin experiments were performed at different times using different library preparation protocols to rule out contamination. The study at large found these results: Compared with coincidental sharing between unrelated individuals, out-of-frame TCR alpha sequences shared between twins showed an excess of sequences with low generation probability. Fewer insertions were carried by abundant cord blood beta clonotypes, a similar but weaker trend appeared in young adult naive repertoires, and no such trend appeared in memory repertoires. Because the same donors could not be followed over many years, the conclusions depended on cross-sectional statistical analysis. Excess twin sharing in beta out-of-frame sequences was weaker because fewer shared sequences lowered the signal-to-noise ratio. Zero-insertion analyses could be partly confounded by invariant T cells such as MAIT and iNKT, although diverse VJ usage argued against such confounding for most clonotypes. Out-of-frame TCR alpha sharing in monozygotic twins was systematically underestimated by recombination models, whereas sharing between unrelated individuals was in agreement with the recombination models.

Taken from the germline V gene, the CDR1 and CDR2 loops are KGHDR and SFDVKD. The CDR3 contains 15 residues, cysteine and phenylalanine counted. Solely the CDR3 DNA is kept, with 45 bases framed from the first base. Trimming accounts for 4 bases at V and 6 bases at J, while the number of junction bases matched to no gene is 6. The table lists this clonotype with many counts. Its antigen is currently not known. There are no base qualities to consult, and no much larger clone falls within one base. Only healthy Caucasian donors were included. The twin cohort comprised three pairs of female monozygotic twins, all aged roughly 18 to 30 years. Positive isolation kits from Invitrogen were used to isolate the CD4+ and CD8+ T cell populations. The library relied on 5' RACE. Sequencing instrument: Illumina HiSeq 2000. Template switching introduced a universal primer binding site; the final cDNA contained a unique molecular identifier, enabling accurate counting of TCR cDNA molecules. Specific primers in the conserved constant-segment region were used to synthesize first-strand cDNA for TCR alpha and beta chains. Each cDNA library was double barcoded, with a SMART-Mk sample barcode plus Illumina barcodes, to control for contamination. TruSeq adapter sequences, together with Illumina sample barcodes, were added in two successive PCR steps. TCR alpha and beta cDNA libraries were sequenced on the Illumina HiSeq platform with custom primers. As for the authors' bioinformatics: MiGEC processed the raw reads to extract unique molecular identifiers, while MiXCR was used to determine the CDR3 positions. For each individual, recombination models were inferred using an EM algorithm with the repgenHMM and IGoR tools. The tcR package in R was used for shared clonotype analysis, with sharing normalized by the product of cloneset sizes. To study raw recombination without the effects of thymic and clonal selection, out-of-frame nonproductive sequences were analyzed. Through fastp at Q25 and MiXCR, TCRdb rebuilt clones from the public reads, retaining in-frame beta chains. Each entry is one CDR3 protein sequence, shown with its most common DNA and genes. The V and J calls and clone size are TCRdb's, not the authors'. For this sample the table gives approximately 550,000 distinct CDR3 sequences, of which approximately 20% were detected only once. The biggest ten clones account for around 0.47% of the sample.

These same records also appear under a second study, on yellow fever vaccine responses in identical twins. That second report states: The T cell response to vaccination in identical twins was reported by the authors to appear partly convergent and partly personalized. Focusing on identical twins, the study followed the T cell clones that responded to the vaccine, and did so with precision.

The source is a woman aged 18-35 years in good health. Input material: CD4+ T cells sorted from blood. The chain links TRBV24-1 with TRBJ2-1; 9 junctional bases match TRBD2. The CDR3: CATSDPGLAFNEQFF. The sequenced DNA: TGTGCCACCAGTGACCCTGGACTAGCGTTCAATGAGCAGTTCTTC.